These T cell receptor beta chains were read from a single sample in a study of T cells after yellow fever vaccination. One entry per CDR3 protein, called by TCRdb with MiXCR from the 5' RACE reads. The sample records hundreds of thousands of distinct CDR3 sequences, about 17% being singletons. Source: PBMCs, taken before the yellow fever booster vaccination. The receptors come from a man aged 18 to 35 who received the YFV17D yellow fever vaccine. CDR3s include the opening cysteine and the closing phenylalanine or tryptophan. D genes are given only for firm matches. Clone size appears in some rows only: once, few, many, or a class for an expanded clone.

d_gene: -; j_gene: TRBJ2-1; v_gene: TRBV12-3/TRBV12-4; abundance: -; CDR3aa: CASTSGLPYNEQFF; CDR3nt: TGTGCCAGCACCTCGGGACTTCCCTACAATGAGCAGTTCTTC
d_gene: -; j_gene: TRBJ2-2; v_gene: TRBV10-2; abundance: -; CDR3aa: CASRLPPGGWPNTGELFF; CDR3nt: TGCGCCAGCAGACTCCCCCCGGGCGGGTGGCCGAACACCGGGGAGCTGTTTTTT
d_gene: -; j_gene: TRBJ1-1; v_gene: TRBV4-3; abundance: few; CDR3aa: CASSQGRDLTEAFF; CDR3nt: TGCGCCAGCAGCCAAGGCAGGGACCTCACTGAAGCTTTCTTT
d_gene: TRBD1; j_gene: TRBJ2-5; v_gene: TRBV7-9; abundance: -; CDR3aa: CASSSTGWERETQYF; CDR3nt: TGTGCCAGCAGCTCGACAGGGTGGGAGCGAGAGACCCAGTACTTC
d_gene: TRBD1; j_gene: TRBJ1-1; v_gene: TRBV28; abundance: -; CDR3aa: CASGRDRATEAFF; CDR3nt: TGTGCCAGCGGCCGGGACAGGGCCACTGAAGCTTTCTTT
d_gene: -; j_gene: TRBJ2-5; v_gene: TRBV5-1; abundance: few; CDR3aa: CASSLAPTRSETQYF; CDR3nt: TGCGCCAGCAGCTTGGCACCGACACGGTCTGAGACCCAGTACTTC
d_gene: -; j_gene: TRBJ1-4; v_gene: TRBV5-4; abundance: -; CDR3aa: CASSRAGGNEKLFF; CDR3nt: TGTGCCAGCAGCCGGGCGGGGGGGAATGAAAAACTGTTTTTT
d_gene: -; j_gene: TRBJ1-2; v_gene: TRBV10-3; abundance: few; CDR3aa: CAIRGDSYGYTF; CDR3nt: TGTGCCATCCGGGGGGATTCCTATGGCTACACCTTC
d_gene: -; j_gene: TRBJ2-1; v_gene: TRBV7-6; abundance: few; CDR3aa: CASSLSPDSSYNEQFF; CDR3nt: TGTGCCAGCAGCTTAAGTCCCGACAGCTCCTACAATGAGCAGTTCTTC
d_gene: -; j_gene: TRBJ1-2; v_gene: TRBV7-2; abundance: -; CDR3aa: CASSPLIWDYGYTF; CDR3nt: TGTGCCAGCAGCCCCCTGATATGGGACTATGGCTACACCTTC
d_gene: TRBD1; j_gene: TRBJ1-2; v_gene: TRBV27; abundance: -; CDR3aa: CASSIQGAGGYTF; CDR3nt: TGTGCCAGCAGTATACAGGGGGCTGGGGGCTACACCTTC
d_gene: -; j_gene: TRBJ1-5; v_gene: TRBV6-2/TRBV6-3; abundance: few; CDR3aa: CASRTQGWEGQPQHF; CDR3nt: TGTGCCAGCAGGACCCAGGGGTGGGAGGGTCAGCCCCAGCATTTT
d_gene: -; j_gene: TRBJ1-6; v_gene: TRBV4-2; abundance: -; CDR3aa: CASSQESGQSHLSNSPLHF; CDR3nt: TGTGCCAGCAGCCAAGAATCCGGACAGTCACACCTAAGTAATTCACCCCTCCACTTT
d_gene: TRBD1; j_gene: TRBJ1-5; v_gene: TRBV4-3; abundance: few; CDR3aa: CASSPSDRGNQPQHF; CDR3nt: TGCGCCAGCAGCCCGTCCGACAGGGGGAATCAGCCCCAGCATTTT
d_gene: -; j_gene: TRBJ1-2; v_gene: TRBV27; abundance: many; CDR3aa: CASSLTGLYGYTF; CDR3nt: TGTGCCAGCAGTTTGACCGGACTGTATGGCTACACCTTC
d_gene: TRBD1; j_gene: TRBJ1-2; v_gene: TRBV5-1; abundance: -; CDR3aa: CASSLGFSGQGALGYTF; CDR3nt: TGCGCCAGCAGCTTGGGATTTTCTGGGCAGGGGGCGTTGGGCTACACCTTC
d_gene: -; j_gene: TRBJ1-1; v_gene: TRBV7-8; abundance: few; CDR3aa: CASSLIGGGTEAFF; CDR3nt: TGTGCCAGCAGCTTAATTGGGGGCGGCACTGAAGCTTTCTTT
d_gene: -; j_gene: TRBJ1-2; v_gene: TRBV25-1; abundance: few; CDR3aa: CASRAGQSHNYGYTF; CDR3nt: TGTGCCAGCAGGGCCGGACAGAGCCATAACTATGGCTACACCTTC